One sample yielded the 26 T cell receptor beta chains listed below, sequenced in a study of molecular identifiers for immune sequencing clone quantification. TCRdb called the PCR reads again in MiXCR, with one record for every CDR3 protein. This table holds about 640,000 distinct CDR3 sequences, 15% to 20% found once. The sample taken for sequencing was naive CD8+ T cells from blood, with Jurkat cell RNA spiked in. Subset given: FACS-sorted CD8+CD4-CCR7+CD45RA+ naive T cells. All receptors derive from a human donor in good health. Some libraries in this study had Jurkat cell RNA spiked in.

Turning to this clonotype: This may stem from a read error, because a much larger clone lies one nucleotide away. The chain combines TRBV5-1 with TRBJ2-7; D unresolved. Germline CDR1 is SGHRS and CDR2 is YFSETQ. CDR3 length: 10 residues. Trimming left V 3 bases short and J 8 bases short, with 6 bases between. CDR3 bases: TGCGCCAGCAGCTCCAACAAGCAGTACTTC. Residues: CASSSNKQYF.

The chain employs TRBV27 and TRBJ2-1; D perhaps matches TRBD2 (6 bases). This CDR3 spans 15 amino acids. Trimming cost V 4 bases and J 6 bases, with 16 bases left between them. CDR1 is MNHEY, CDR2 SMNVEV, per germline (reference sequence). The CDR3 region is CASSSRRGHSNEQFF. CDR3 DNA: TGTGCCAGCAGTTCCCGGAGGGGCCACAGCAATGAGCAGTTCTTC.

The table lists this clonotype with a count of one. The chain combines TRBV20-1 with TRBJ2-7; unclear D gene. CDR1 and CDR2 from the germline V gene are DFQATT and SNEGSKA (reference sequence). CDR3 length: 14 amino acids. V was shortened by 4 bases and J by 2 bases, with 15 bases between the two germline ends. For the CDR3, the DNA is TGCAGTGCTACACCCGAGGAGAATCCCTACGAGCAGTACTTC. It encodes CSATPEENPYEQYF.

This clonotype was observed a handful of times. This sequence joins TRBV5-4 and TRBJ2-1; 12 bases agree with TRBD2. The CDR3 runs to 18 residues. The germline CDR1 and CDR2 sequences are SGHNT and YYREEE (reference sequence). The ends lost 0 bases at V and 8 bases at J; junction bases unmatched: 12. The CDR3 loop is CASSLDPVLAGGPDEQFF. The CDR3, as DNA: TGTGCCAGCAGCTTGGACCCTGTTCTAGCGGGAGGGCCCGATGAGCAGTTCTTC.

The table lists this clonotype with a few counts. The chain employs TRBV20-1 and TRBJ2-7; 7 bases match TRBD2. Germline V gives CDR1 DFQATT, CDR2 SNEGSKA (reference sequence). This CDR3 spans 15 amino acids. With 0 bases clipped from V and 2 bases from J, the junction kept 7 bases outside the gene matches. CDR3 bases: TGCAGTGCTAGAGATTATCAGAGCGGGACCTACGAGCAGTACTTC. It encodes CSARDYQSGTYEQYF.

V usage is TRBV27 and J usage is TRBJ2-1; 8 nucleotides align to TRBD1. The CDR3 covers 14 residues. Germline V gene lookup returns CDR1 MNHEY and CDR2 SMNVEV (reference sequence). With V trimmed by 6 bases and J by 11 bases, 12 bases remained unmatched. This CDR3 is CASSLGQGGVQQFF. For the CDR3, the DNA is TGTGCCAGCAGCCTCGGACAGGGTGGGGTTCAGCAGTTCTTC.

Remarks on this clonotype: A much larger clone lies a single base off, so this may be a read error. This chain joins TRBV12-3 or TRBV12-4 and TRBJ2-1; no definite D call. The CDR3 extends over 10 amino acids. The CDR3 region has the DNA TGTGCCAGCAGAGGCTATGAGCAGTCCTTC. Its translation: CASRGYEQSF.

This clonotype showed up many times. This chain links TRBV6-2 or TRBV6-3 with TRBJ1-1; 8 bases line up with TRBD1. V dropped 2 bases and J dropped 3; count of bases not matched to a gene: 2. From germline, CDR1 is MNHEY and CDR2 SVGEGT. The length of the CDR3 is 14 residues. The CDR3 loop reads CASSYPGGYTEAFF. The CDR3 DNA sequence: TGTGCCAGCAGTTACCCAGGGGGCTACACTGAAGCTTTCTTT.

The rearrangement joins TRBV7-9 to TRBJ1-6; TRBD1 aligns across 9 bases. With V trimmed by 5 bases and J by 4 bases, 27 bases remained unmatched. There are 23 residues in the CDR3. Looked up from germline, CDR1 is SEHNR and CDR2 is FQNEAQ (reference sequence). The CDR3 DNA follows: TGTGCCAGCAGCGGACCACCCCCGCCGCTTGGAGGGACAGGGCCTCGTTATAATTCACCCCTCCACTTT. Protein: CASSGPPPPLGGTGPRYNSPLHF.

This clonotype was found many times. The gene calls are TRBV4-1 and TRBJ1-5, with no clear D. Deletions cut 1 base from V and 0 bases from J, with 10 bases between. Germline CDR1 is MGHRA and CDR2 is YSYEKL. CDR3 size: 16 residues. The CDR3 loop is CASSQVHSNSNQPQHF. In nucleotides, the CDR3 is TGCGCCAGCAGCCAAGTTCACAGCAATAGCAATCAGCCCCAGCATTTT.

The table lists this clonotype with many counts. This sequence joins TRBV11-2 and TRBJ2-7, with D hard to call. From germline, CDR1 is SGHAT and CDR2 FQNNGV. V lost 1 base to trimming and J lost 2 bases, with 6 bases between them. The CDR3 totals 13 residues. CDR3 bases: TGTGCCAGCAGCTTAGGGTACACCTACGAGCAGTACTTC. Protein: CASSLGYTYEQYF.

This clonotype was seen a handful of times. J is TRBJ2-2 and V is TRBV28; 7 bases map to TRBD2. The CDR3 sequence is 15 residues long. Germline CDR1 reads MDHEN; CDR2 reads SYDVKM. J was trimmed by 7 bases and V by 3 bases; bases with no gene match: 8. As DNA, the CDR3 is TGTGCCAGCAGTTTCCAGCGGGGAGGGTACGGGGAGCTGTTTTTT. Translation: CASSFQRGGYGELFF.

On this clonotype itself: At one end the junction does not follow the germline gene, possibly because of a read error. The chain joins TRBV7-3 to TRBJ2-3, with unresolved D. The CDR3 contains 13 residues. Per germline, CDR1 SGHTA and CDR2 FQGTGA. The CDR3: CAGSPLLSDTQYF. CDR3 DNA: TGTGCCGGCAGCCCACTCCTCTCAGATACGCAGTATTTT.

The gene calls are TRBV6-5 and TRBJ2-1; D possibly matches TRBD1 or TRBD2 (5 bases each). Trimming shortened V by 2 bases and J by 7 bases, and 12 bases separated the two germline ends. This CDR3 region has 14 residues. Germline-derived CDR1 and CDR2 are MNHEY and SVGAGI. The CDR3 loop is CASSYPGPGNEQFF. The DNA of the CDR3 is TGTGCCAGCAGTTACCCGGGACCGGGGAATGAGCAGTTCTTC.

This clonotype was observed a handful of times. The rearrangement uses TRBV11-2 and TRBJ2-1; TRBD1 matches 10 bases. J lost 9 bases, V lost 4 bases, and 9 bases had no gene match. CDR1 and CDR2 from the germline V gene are SGHAT and FQNNGV. The CDR3 contains 15 residues. The CDR3 region is CASSSPGQGFFEQFF. CDR3 DNA sequence: TGTGCCAGCAGCTCGCCGGGACAGGGGTTCTTTGAGCAGTTCTTC. The complete variable domain, with remaining parts taken from reference TRBV11-2 and TRBJ2-1, reads EAGVAQSPRYKIIEKRQSVAFWCNPISGHATLYWYQQILGQGPKLLIQFQNNGVVDDSQLPKDRFSAERLKGVDSTLKIQPAKLEDSAVYLCASSSPGQGFFEQFFGPGTRLTVL.

The sample holds a few counts of this clonotype. This sequence joins TRBV20-1 and TRBJ1-3, with TRBD1 identical over 12 bases. CDR1 and CDR2 (germline): DFQATT, SNEGSKA (reference sequence). Germline trimming cut 5 bases from V and 4 bases from J; bases unmatched to any gene: 3. The CDR3 sequence is 14 residues long. The CDR3 loop is CSARDRGQGNTIYF. CDR3 DNA: TGCAGTGCTCGGGACAGGGGGCAAGGAAACACCATATATTTT.

In this sample, this clonotype turned up many times. This chain joins TRBV28 and TRBJ2-2; D unresolved. Germline values: CDR1 MDHEN, CDR2 SYDVKM. Trimming removed 5 bases from V and 1 base from J, with 14 bases in between. This CDR3 has 16 amino acids. The CDR3 DNA reads TGTGCCAGCAGTCAAAACCACCCCCGGAACACCGGGGAGCTGTTTTTT. Translated: CASSQNHPRNTGELFF. The complete variable domain, with remaining parts taken from reference TRBV28 and TRBJ2-2, reads DVKVTQSSRYLVKRTGEKVFLECVQDMDHENMFWYRQDPGLGLRLIYFSYDVKMKEKGDIPEGYSVSREKKERFSLILESASTNQTSMYLCASSQNHPRNTGELFFGEGSRLTVL.

V is TRBV6-5 and J is TRBJ2-1, with D possibly TRBD1 on 5 matching bases. The germline gives CDR1 MNHEY, CDR2 SVGAGI. CDR3 length: 18 amino acids. Trimming removed 5 bases from V and 0 bases from J, with 20 bases in between. The CDR3 reads CASSPDLRGQSSYNEQFF. The CDR3, as DNA: TGTGCCAGCAGTCCCGACCTAAGGGGTCAAAGCTCCTACAATGAGCAGTTCTTC.

This clonotype was detected ten times or more. The CDR3, as DNA: TGTGCCAGCAGCGTAGAGAATGCGGGACATGAAGCTTTCTTT. Its protein is CASSVENAGHEAFF. The chain employs TRBV9 and TRBJ1-1; TRBD1 might be the D (6 bases). Trimming removed 0 bases from V and 7 bases from J, with 13 bases in between. Germline lookup yields CDR1 SGDLS and CDR2 YYNGEE. This CDR3 region has 14 residues.

This clonotype was counted at least ten times. One base away lies a much larger clone, so this may be a sequencing read error. The rearrangement joins TRBV29-1 to TRBJ1-1, with 9 bases that match TRBD1. There are 13 residues in the CDR3. After removal of 6 bases from V and 0 bases from J, the junction contained 2 bases not matched to a gene. CDR1 is SQVTM and CDR2 is ANQGSEA in the germline V gene. For the CDR3, the DNA is TGCAGCGTCGGGACAGGGATGAACACTGAAGCTTTCTTT. Translation: CSVGTGMNTEAFF.

The gene calls are TRBV12-3 or TRBV12-4 and TRBJ2-1; 7 bases map to TRBD1. The ends lost 3 bases at V and 4 bases at J; junction bases unmatched: 12. CDR3 length: 17 residues. The CDR3 here is CASSFPAGGGDYNEQFF. The CDR3 DNA reads TGTGCCAGCAGTTTCCCCGCAGGGGGTGGGGATTACAATGAGCAGTTCTTC.

This clonotype was seen many times. The rearrangement uses TRBV5-4 and TRBJ2-7, with 7 bases fitting TRBD1. CDR1 and CDR2 (germline): SGHNT, YYREEE (reference sequence). The CDR3 is 13 residues long. Trimming cost V 4 bases and J 6 bases; bases outside gene matches: 7. For the CDR3, the DNA is TGTGCCAGCAGCCCCTCACAGGGGCGCGAGCAGTACTTC. This codes for CASSPSQGREQYF.

This clonotype was detected ten times or more. The chain links TRBV12-3 or TRBV12-4 to TRBJ2-5; D tentatively fits TRBD1 or TRBD2 (5 bases each). The CDR3 is 13 amino acids. The V gene lost 6 bases and the J gene lost 4 bases, with 12 bases spanning the gap. CDR3 bases: TGTGCCAGCAGCCCGCAGGGACGAGAGACCCAGTACTTC. This sequence encodes CASSPQGRETQYF.

Of note for this clonotype: A much more abundant neighbour one base away suggests this may be a read error. The final CDR3 position lacks the conserved phenylalanine or tryptophan, pointing to a likely read error. The chain is built from TRBV20-1 and TRBJ2-3, with a possible D match to TRBD2 (5 bases). Germline CDR1 is DFQATT and CDR2 is SNEGSKA (reference sequence). Between the trimmed V and J ends, which lost 6 bases and 1 base, there was a span of 14 bases. This CDR3 contains 14 residues. DNA for the CDR3: TGCAGTGCCAACGGTAATAGCGGCACAGATACGCAGTATCTT. It is translated as CSANGNSGTDTQYL.

This clonotype was counted once. The chain joins TRBV6-1 to TRBJ2-5, with 7 bases fitting TRBD2. The CDR3 loop spans 17 amino acids. Unmatched junction bases numbered 16, after V lost 2 bases and J lost 7 bases. The V gene's germline CDR1 is MNHNS and CDR2 SASEGT. Here the CDR3 DNA reads TGTGCCAGCAGTGAATCGGTAGGCCTAGCGGTCGGGGGGACCCAGTACTTC. It encodes CASSESVGLAVGGTQYF.

This clonotype was detected only once. A much more abundant neighbour one base away suggests this may be a read error. The chain combines TRBV14 with TRBJ2-7; D possibly matches TRBD1 or TRBD2 (7 bases each). The CDR3 runs 16 residues. V was trimmed by 7 bases and J by 7 bases, leaving 26 bases between them. The V gene's germline CDR1 is SGHDN and CDR2 FVKESK. This CDR3 reads CASNFRQGLMAGEQYF. In DNA form, the CDR3 reads TGTGCCAGCAACTTTAGACAGGGACTAATGGCGGGGGAGCAGTACTTC.